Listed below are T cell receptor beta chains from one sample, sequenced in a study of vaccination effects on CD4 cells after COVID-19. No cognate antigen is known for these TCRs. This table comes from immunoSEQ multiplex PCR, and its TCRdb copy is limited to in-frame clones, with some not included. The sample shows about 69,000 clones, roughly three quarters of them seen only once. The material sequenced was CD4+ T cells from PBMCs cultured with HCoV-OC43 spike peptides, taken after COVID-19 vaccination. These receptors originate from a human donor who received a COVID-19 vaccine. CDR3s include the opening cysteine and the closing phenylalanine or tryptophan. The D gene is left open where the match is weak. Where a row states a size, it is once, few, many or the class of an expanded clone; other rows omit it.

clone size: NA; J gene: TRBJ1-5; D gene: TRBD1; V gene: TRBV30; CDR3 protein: CAWSFGTGGQPQHF; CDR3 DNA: TGTGCCTGGAGTTTCGGGACAGGGGGTCAGCCCCAGCATTTT
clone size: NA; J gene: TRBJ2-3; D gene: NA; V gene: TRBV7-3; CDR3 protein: CASSLGGTDTQYF; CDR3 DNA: TGTGCCAGCAGCTTGGGGGGCACAGATACGCAGTATTTT
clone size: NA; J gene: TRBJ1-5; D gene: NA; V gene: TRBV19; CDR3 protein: CASRQGNLSNQPQHF; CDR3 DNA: TGTGCCAGTAGGCAGGGTAACTTAAGCAATCAGCCCCAGCATTTT
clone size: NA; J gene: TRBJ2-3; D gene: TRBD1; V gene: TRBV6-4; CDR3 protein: CASSNRGQGSTDTQYF; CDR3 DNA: TGTGCCAGCAGTAACCGAGGACAGGGGAGCACAGATACGCAGTATTTT
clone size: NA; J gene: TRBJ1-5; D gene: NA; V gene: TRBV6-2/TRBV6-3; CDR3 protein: CASSSRVHSNQPQHF; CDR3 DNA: TGTGCCAGCAGTTCCAGGGTCCATAGCAATCAGCCCCAGCATTTT
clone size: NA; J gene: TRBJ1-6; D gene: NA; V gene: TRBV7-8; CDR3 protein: CASSLVFGEGSPLHF; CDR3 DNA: TGTGCCAGCAGCTTAGTGTTCGGAGAAGGTTCACCCCTCCACTTT
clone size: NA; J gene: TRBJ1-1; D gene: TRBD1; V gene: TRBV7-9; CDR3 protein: CASSSRAGGGSGTEAFF; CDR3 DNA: TGTGCCAGCAGCTCGCGGGCCGGAGGGGGCTCCGGCACTGAAGCTTTCTTT
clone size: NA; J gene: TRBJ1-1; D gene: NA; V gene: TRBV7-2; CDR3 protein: CASSKGQNTEAFF; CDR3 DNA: TGTGCCAGCAGCAAGGGACAGAACACTGAAGCTTTCTTT
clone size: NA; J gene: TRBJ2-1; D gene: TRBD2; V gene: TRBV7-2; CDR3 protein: CASSLVQLAGGLNEQFF; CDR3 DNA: TGTGCCAGCAGCTTAGTCCAACTAGCGGGGGGGCTAAATGAGCAGTTCTTC
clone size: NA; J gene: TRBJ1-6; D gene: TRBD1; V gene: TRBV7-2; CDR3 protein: CASSRGTGTYNSPLHF; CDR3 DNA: TGTGCCAGCAGCCGGGGGACAGGGACTTATAATTCACCCCTCCACTTT
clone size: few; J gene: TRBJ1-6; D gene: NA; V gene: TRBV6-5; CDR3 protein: CASGTTYNSPLHF; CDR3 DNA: TGTGCCAGCGGCACGACCTATAATTCACCCCTCCACTTT
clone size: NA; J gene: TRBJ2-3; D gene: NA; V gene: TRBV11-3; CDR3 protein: CASSFPASDTQYF; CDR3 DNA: TGTGCCAGCAGCTTCCCAGCTTCAGATACGCAGTATTTT
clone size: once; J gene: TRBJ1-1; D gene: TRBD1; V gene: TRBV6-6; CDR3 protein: CASSYSDRVGTEAFF; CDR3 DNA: TGTGCCAGCAGTTACTCTGACAGGGTTGGCACTGAAGCTTTCTTT
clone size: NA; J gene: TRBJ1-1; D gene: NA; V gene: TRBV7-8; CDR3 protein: CASSLVRGNTEAFF; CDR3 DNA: TGTGCCAGCAGCTTAGTAAGGGGAAACACTGAAGCTTTCTTT
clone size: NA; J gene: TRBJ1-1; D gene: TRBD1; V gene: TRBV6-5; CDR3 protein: CASSYYNRGENTEAFF; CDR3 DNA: TGTGCCAGCAGTTACTATAACAGGGGGGAGAACACTGAAGCTTTCTTT
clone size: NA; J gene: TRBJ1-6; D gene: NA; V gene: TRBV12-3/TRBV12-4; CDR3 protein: CASSRANSPLHF; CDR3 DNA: TGTGCCAGCAGCCGGGCTAATTCACCCCTCCACTTT
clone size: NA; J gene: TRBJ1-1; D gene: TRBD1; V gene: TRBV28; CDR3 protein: CASSSGTAEAFF; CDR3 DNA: TGTGCCAGCAGTTCTGGGACAGCAGAAGCTTTCTTT